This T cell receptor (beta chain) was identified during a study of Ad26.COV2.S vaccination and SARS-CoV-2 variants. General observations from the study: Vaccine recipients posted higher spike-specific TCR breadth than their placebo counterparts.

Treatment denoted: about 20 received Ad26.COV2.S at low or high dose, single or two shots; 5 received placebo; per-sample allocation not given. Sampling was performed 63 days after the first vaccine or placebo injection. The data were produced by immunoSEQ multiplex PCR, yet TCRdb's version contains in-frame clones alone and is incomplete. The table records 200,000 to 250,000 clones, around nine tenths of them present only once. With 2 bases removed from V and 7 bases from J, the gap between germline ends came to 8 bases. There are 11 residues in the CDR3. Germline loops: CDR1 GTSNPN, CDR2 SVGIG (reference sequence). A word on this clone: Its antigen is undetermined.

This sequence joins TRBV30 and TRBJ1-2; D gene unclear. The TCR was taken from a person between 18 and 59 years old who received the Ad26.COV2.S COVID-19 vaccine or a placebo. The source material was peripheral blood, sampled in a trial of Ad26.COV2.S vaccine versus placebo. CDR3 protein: CAWSRPAGYTF. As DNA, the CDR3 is TGTGCCTGGAGTCGCCCCGCTGGCTACACCTTC.